This is a list of T cell receptor beta chains from one sample in a study of T cell responses to AZD1222 COVID-19 vaccine. The assay was immunoSEQ multiplex PCR, and TCRdb's table has in-frame clones only and misses some. The top ten clones hold about 1.8% of a sample with 150,000 to 200,000 clones, roughly nine tenths of them seen once. The sequencing used peripheral blood, collected 28 days after the second AZD1222 dose. The receptors here all came from an adult who received the AZD1222 COVID-19 vaccine. CDR3s include the opening cysteine and the closing phenylalanine or tryptophan. D genes are given only for firm matches. The size entry is marked missing in some rows and otherwise reads once, few, many or a size class.

size,J,D,V,CDR3,DNA
NA,TRBJ1-1,NA,TRBV5-1,CASSLDLALSEAFF,TGCGCCAGCAGCTTGGATCTAGCCTTATCTGAAGCTTTCTTT
NA,TRBJ2-3,TRBD2,TRBV10-1,CASSVRGFTDTQYF,TGCGCCAGCAGTGTGCGGGGGTTCACAGATACGCAGTATTTT
NA,TRBJ1-5,NA,TRBV27,CASSELFGNQPQHF,TGTGCCAGCAGCGAATTGTTCGGCAATCAGCCCCAGCATTTT
once,TRBJ1-1,NA,TRBV2,CASSEEGLSTEAFF,TGTGCCAGCAGTGAGGAGGGATTGAGCACTGAAGCTTTCTTT
once,TRBJ1-4,TRBD1,TRBV15,CATSRGQGVTNEKLFF,TGTGCCACCAGCAGGGGACAGGGCGTCACTAATGAAAAACTGTTTTTT
NA,TRBJ1-5,NA,TRBV7-2,CASSFRGGVKQPQHF,TGTGCCAGCAGCTTCAGGGGTGGGGTGAAGCAGCCCCAGCATTTT
NA,TRBJ2-5,NA,TRBV7-6,CASSRRTDDSRGETQYF,TGTGCCAGCAGCCGTCGAACGGACGACTCCAGAGGAGAGACCCAGTACTTC
NA,TRBJ1-5,NA,TRBV19,CASSIDGRRPNQPQHF,TGTGCCAGTAGTATAGATGGCAGAAGGCCCAATCAGCCCCAGCATTTT
NA,TRBJ1-2,NA,TRBV30,CAWRVTGAPANYGYTF,TGTGCCTGGAGGGTTACAGGAGCTCCGGCTAACTATGGCTACACCTTC
NA,TRBJ2-3,NA,TRBV6-1,CASSEWAGETDTQYF,TGTGCCAGCAGTGAATGGGCAGGGGAGACAGATACGCAGTATTTT
NA,TRBJ2-7,NA,TRBV5-8,CASRRTTYEQYF,TGTGCCAGCAGAAGGACCACCTACGAGCAGTACTTC
NA,TRBJ1-1,NA,TRBV6-6,CASSGGWNTEAFF,TGTGCCAGCTCCGGAGGATGGAACACTGAAGCTTTCTTT
NA,TRBJ2-4,TRBD1,TRBV18,CASSPPGTGRYIQYF,TGTGCCAGCTCACCACCCGGGACAGGGCGGTACATTCAGTACTTC
NA,TRBJ1-1,NA,TRBV6-5,CASSTQAAITEAFF,TGTGCCAGCAGTACCCAGGCGGCGATCACTGAAGCTTTCTTT
NA,TRBJ1-6,TRBD1,TRBV12-3/TRBV12-4,CASTTGQGSPLHF,TGTGCCAGCACCACGGGACAGGGTTCACCCCTCCACTTT
NA,TRBJ1-2,TRBD1,TRBV5-1,CASSLAWQGAHGYTF,TGCGCCAGCAGCCTGGCATGGCAGGGGGCTCATGGCTACACCTTC
NA,TRBJ1-1,NA,TRBV11-2,CASSPKRLNTEAFF,TGTGCCAGCAGCCCAAAGAGGTTGAACACTGAAGCTTTCTTT
NA,TRBJ1-1,TRBD1,TRBV19,CASSTDRGTMNTEAFF,TGTGCCAGTAGTACGGACAGGGGCACCATGAACACTGAAGCTTTCTTT
NA,TRBJ2-5,NA,TRBV11-2,CASSLVGLGTQYF,TGTGCCAGCAGCTTAGTTGGGTTAGGGACCCAGTACTTC
few,TRBJ2-1,TRBD1,TRBV6-5,CASSPDRGPYNEQFF,TGTGCCAGCAGTCCGGACAGGGGCCCCTACAATGAGCAGTTCTTC
NA,TRBJ1-4,NA,TRBV6-5,CASSSDGATNEKLFF,TGTGCCAGCAGCTCGGACGGTGCAACTAATGAAAAACTGTTTTTT
NA,TRBJ2-5,NA,TRBV7-2,CASSLTGRWETQYF,TGTGCCAGCAGCTTGACGGGGAGGTGGGAGACCCAGTACTTC
NA,TRBJ1-5,NA,TRBV6-5,CASRWGDGNQPQHF,TGTGCCAGCAGGTGGGGTGACGGCAATCAGCCCCAGCATTTT
once,TRBJ1-3,NA,TRBV19,CASMRWDAGNTIYF,TGTGCCAGCATGCGGTGGGACGCTGGAAACACCATATATTTT
NA,TRBJ2-2,TRBD1,TRBV18,CASSLSATGDTGELFF,TGTGCCAGCTCTCTGTCCGCGACAGGGGACACCGGGGAGCTGTTTTTT
NA,TRBJ1-6,TRBD1,TRBV5-1,CASSVVQGAGNSPLHF,TGCGCCAGCAGCGTTGTCCAGGGGGCAGGTAATTCACCCCTCCACTTT
NA,TRBJ1-6,NA,TRBV5-4,CASSFQGGNSPLHF,TGTGCCAGCAGCTTCCAAGGCGGGAATTCACCCCTCCACTTT
NA,TRBJ2-3,NA,TRBV20-1,CSAPLANTQYF,TGCAGTGCTCCGCTAGCGAATACGCAGTATTTT
NA,TRBJ2-2,TRBD1,TRBV7-2,CASSLTGANTGELFF,TGTGCCAGCAGCTTAACAGGGGCGAACACCGGGGAGCTGTTTTTT
NA,TRBJ2-5,NA,TRBV6-5,CASSPWGGRETQYF,TGTGCCAGCAGTCCTTGGGGGGGCAGGGAGACCCAGTACTTC
NA,TRBJ1-3,NA,TRBV7-6,CASSLAGANSGNTIYF,TGTGCCAGCAGCTTAGCAGGCGCCAACTCTGGAAACACCATATATTTT
NA,TRBJ1-3,NA,TRBV18,CASAPGADGNTIYF,TGTGCCAGCGCGCCAGGGGCGGATGGAAACACCATATATTTT
NA,TRBJ2-7,TRBD2,TRBV14,CASSHGGLAGGWEQYF,TGTGCCAGCAGCCACGGGGGACTAGCGGGAGGCTGGGAGCAGTACTTC
NA,TRBJ2-5,TRBD1,TRBV18,CASSPGQGQETQYF,TGTGCCAGCTCACCGGGACAGGGGCAAGAGACCCAGTACTTC
NA,TRBJ1-2,TRBD1,TRBV4-3,CASSQYDRGGYTF,TGCGCCAGCAGCCAGTATGACAGGGGTGGCTACACCTTC
NA,TRBJ1-4,NA,TRBV4-2,CASSQDEGLSEKLFF,TGTGCCAGCAGCCAAGATGAGGGACTTAGTGAAAAACTGTTTTTT
NA,TRBJ2-7,NA,TRBV5-6,CASSRRYYEQYF,TGTGCCAGCAGTCGGCGGTACTACGAGCAGTACTTC
once,TRBJ2-7,TRBD1,TRBV10-3,CAISGTGGGEQYF,TGTGCCATCAGTGGTACAGGGGGAGGCGAGCAGTACTTC
NA,TRBJ2-4,NA,TRBV4-2,CASSQILGLLAKNIQYF,TGTGCCAGCAGCCAAATCCTGGGTCTATTAGCCAAAAACATTCAGTACTTC
NA,TRBJ1-1,NA,TRBV11-2,CASSLGHSNTEAFF,TGTGCCAGCAGCTTAGGACACTCGAACACTGAAGCTTTCTTT
NA,TRBJ2-7,NA,TRBV12-3/TRBV12-4,CASRVAAGYEQYF,TGTGCCAGCAGGGTGGCGGCTGGCTACGAGCAGTACTTC
NA,TRBJ1-3,TRBD1,TRBV12-3/TRBV12-4,CATRRDGRDRVFF,TGTGCCACCAGGAGGGACGGGCGGGACAGGGTGTTCTTT
NA,TRBJ2-7,TRBD2,TRBV29-1,CSASTSGIAYEQYF,TGCAGCGCCTCGACTAGCGGGATAGCCTACGAGCAGTACTTC
once,TRBJ2-7,NA,TRBV7-2,CASSREQGHEQYF,TGTGCCAGCAGCCGGGAACAAGGACACGAGCAGTACTTC
NA,TRBJ1-2,NA,TRBV5-4,CASSPGNPNYGYTF,TGTGCCAGCAGCCCGGGAAACCCTAACTATGGCTACACCTTC
NA,TRBJ2-2,TRBD1,TRBV24-1,CATRKGATGELFF,TGTGCCACCAGGAAGGGGGCCACCGGGGAGCTGTTTTTT
NA,TRBJ2-1,NA,TRBV6-5,CASGGNNEQFF,TGTGCCAGCGGGGGTAACAATGAGCAGTTCTTC
NA,TRBJ2-7,NA,TRBV6-5,CASSHREGPYEQYF,TGTGCCAGCAGTCACCGAGAGGGGCCGTACGAGCAGTACTTC
NA,TRBJ1-1,TRBD1,TRBV6-5,CASSNRQGTNTEAFF,TGTGCCAGCAGTAACCGACAGGGCACGAACACTGAAGCTTTCTTT
NA,TRBJ1-1,NA,TRBV3-1/TRBV3-2,CASSLGRMNTEAFF,TGTGCCAGCAGCTTGGGACGGATGAACACTGAAGCTTTCTTT
NA,TRBJ2-7,TRBD1,TRBV6-5,CASSYAGTGPYEQYF,TGTGCCAGCAGTTACGCGGGGACAGGGCCCTACGAGCAGTACTTC